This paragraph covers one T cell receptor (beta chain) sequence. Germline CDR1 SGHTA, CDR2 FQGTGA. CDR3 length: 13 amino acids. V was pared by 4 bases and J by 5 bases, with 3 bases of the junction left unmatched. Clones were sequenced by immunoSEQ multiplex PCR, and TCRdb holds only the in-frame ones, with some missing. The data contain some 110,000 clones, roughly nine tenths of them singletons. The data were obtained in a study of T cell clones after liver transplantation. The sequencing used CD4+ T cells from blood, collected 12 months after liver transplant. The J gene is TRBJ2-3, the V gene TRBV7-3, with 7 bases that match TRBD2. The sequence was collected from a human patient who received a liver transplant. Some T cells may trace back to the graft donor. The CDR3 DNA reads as TGTGCCAGCAGCTGGGCTAGCGGAGATACGCAGTATTTT. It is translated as CASSWASGDTQYF.